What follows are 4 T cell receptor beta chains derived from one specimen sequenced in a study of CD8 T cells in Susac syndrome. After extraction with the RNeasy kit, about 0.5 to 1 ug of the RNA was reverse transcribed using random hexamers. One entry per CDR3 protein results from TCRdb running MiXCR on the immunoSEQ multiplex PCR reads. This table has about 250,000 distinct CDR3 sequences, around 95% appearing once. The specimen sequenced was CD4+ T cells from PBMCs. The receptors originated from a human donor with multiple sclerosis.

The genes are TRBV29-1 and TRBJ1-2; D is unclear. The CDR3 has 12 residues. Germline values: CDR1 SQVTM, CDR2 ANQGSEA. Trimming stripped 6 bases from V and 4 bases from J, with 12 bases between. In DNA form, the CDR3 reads TGCAGCGTGGGGTGGGAGGGCTATGGCTACACCTTC. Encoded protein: CSVGWEGYGYTF.

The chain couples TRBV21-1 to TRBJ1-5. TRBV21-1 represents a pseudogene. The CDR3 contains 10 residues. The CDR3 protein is CASTIEPQHF. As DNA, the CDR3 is TGTGCCAGCACGATTGAGCCCCAGCATTTT.

In DNA form, the CDR3 reads TGTGCCAGCAGCTCATGGACAGGGGCTAACTATGGCTACACCTTC. This translates into CASSSWTGANYGYTF. J is TRBJ1-2 and V is TRBV7-9, with 9 positions matching TRBD1. The ends lost 4 bases at V and 0 bases at J; junction bases unmatched: 3. Per germline, CDR1 SEHNR and CDR2 FQNEAQ (reference sequence). This CDR3 has 15 residues.

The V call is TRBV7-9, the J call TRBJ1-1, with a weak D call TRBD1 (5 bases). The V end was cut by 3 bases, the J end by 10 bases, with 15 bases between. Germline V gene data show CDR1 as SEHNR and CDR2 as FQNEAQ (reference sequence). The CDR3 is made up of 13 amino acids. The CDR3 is CASSFAELGAAFF. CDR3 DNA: TGTGCCAGCAGCTTTGCGGAGCTTGGGGCAGCTTTCTTT.